These 2 T cell receptor beta chains were all obtained from the same sample, sequenced in a study of shared clonotypes between healthy human individuals. The protocol was immunoSEQ multiplex PCR, while the TCRdb copy is restricted to in-frame clones and leaves out a portion. The table shows 2 million to 3 million clones, with more than 85% occurring only once. What was sequenced was naive CD4+ T cells from PBMCs. Documented subset: CD45RA+ positively selected. These receptors all come from a man aged 18-30 years in good health. Some clones in this sample may be carry-over from other donors' samples.

The genes are TRBV7-9 and TRBJ2-5, with TRBD1 identical over 7 bases. Germline values: CDR1 SEHNR, CDR2 FQNEAQ (reference sequence). The ends lost 6 bases at V and 4 bases at J; junction bases unmatched: 8. The length of the CDR3 is 14 residues. The CDR3 DNA reads TGTGCCAGCAGTCATACAGGGGTCCGAGAGACCCAGTACTTC. Translation: CASSHTGVRETQYF. Based on the CDR3 plus reference TRBV7-9 and TRBJ2-5, the full variable domain is DTGVSQNPRHKITKRGQNVTFRCDPISEHNRLYWYRQTLGQGPEFLTYFQNEAQLEKSRLLSDRFSAERPKGSFSTLEIQRTEQGDSAMYLCASSHTGVRETQYFGPGTRLLVL.

V gene TRBV9 combines with J gene TRBJ2-3; the D call may be TRBD1 or TRBD2 (6 bases each). CDR3 length: 16 amino acids. Germline V lookup: CDR1 SGDLS, CDR2 YYNGEE. V was pared by 3 bases and J by 0 bases, with 14 bases between. The CDR3 reads CASSARGRDSTDTQYF. The CDR3 DNA reads TGTGCCAGCAGCGCACGGGGGCGGGATAGCACAGATACGCAGTATTTT. Full variable domain (remainder filled in from reference TRBV9 and TRBJ2-3): DSGVTQTPKHLITATGQRVTLRCSPRSGDLSVYWYQQSLDQGLQFLIQYYNGEERAKGNILERFSAQQFPDLHSELNLSSLELGDSALYFCASSARGRDSTDTQYFGPGTRLTVL.